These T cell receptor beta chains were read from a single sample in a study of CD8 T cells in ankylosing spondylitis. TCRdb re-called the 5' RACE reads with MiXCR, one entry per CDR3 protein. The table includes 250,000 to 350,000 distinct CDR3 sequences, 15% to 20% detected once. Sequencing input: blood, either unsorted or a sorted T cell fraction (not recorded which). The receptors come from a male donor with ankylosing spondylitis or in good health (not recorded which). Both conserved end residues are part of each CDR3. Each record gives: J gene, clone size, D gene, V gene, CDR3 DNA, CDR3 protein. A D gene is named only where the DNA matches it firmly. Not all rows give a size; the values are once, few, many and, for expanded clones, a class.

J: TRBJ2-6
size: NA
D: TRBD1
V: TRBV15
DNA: TGTGCCACCAGCAGAGACCCAGGGGGCGCTGGGGCCAACGTCCTGACTTTC
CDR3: CATSRDPGGAGANVLTF

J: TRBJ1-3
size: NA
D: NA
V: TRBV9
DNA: TGTGCCAGCAGCGTAGGGGCCAGCTCTGGAAACACCATATATTTT
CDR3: CASSVGASSGNTIYF

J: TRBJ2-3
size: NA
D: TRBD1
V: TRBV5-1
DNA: TGCGCCAGCAGCTTGGCGACAGGGGGCATCGCAGATACGCAGTATTTT
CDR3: CASSLATGGIADTQYF

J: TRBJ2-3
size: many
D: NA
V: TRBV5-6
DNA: TGTGCCAGCAGCTTGGAGGCCACAGACACTGGTACGCAGTATTTT
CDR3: CASSLEATDTGTQYF

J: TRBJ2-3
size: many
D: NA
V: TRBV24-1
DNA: TGTGCCACCAGTGATCCCAATTCTGGGAGTACGCAGTATTTT
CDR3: CATSDPNSGSTQYF

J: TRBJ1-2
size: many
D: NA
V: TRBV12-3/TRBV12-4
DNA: TGTGCCTCCCAGGGACAAACTAACTATGGCTACACCTTC
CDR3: CASQGQTNYGYTF

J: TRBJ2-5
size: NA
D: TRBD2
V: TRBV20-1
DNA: TGCAGTGCACCGGGACTAGCGGAAGAGACCCAGTACTTC
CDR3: CSAPGLAEETQYF

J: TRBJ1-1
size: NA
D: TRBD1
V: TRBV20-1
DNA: TGCAGTGCTAGCGGACCGGGACAGGGGGCGGCTGAAGCTTTCTTT
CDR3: CSASGPGQGAAEAFF

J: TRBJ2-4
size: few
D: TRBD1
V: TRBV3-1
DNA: TGTGCCAGCAGCCAGGAGACAGGGGACCCGAAAGCCAAAAACATTCAGTACTTC
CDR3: CASSQETGDPKAKNIQYF

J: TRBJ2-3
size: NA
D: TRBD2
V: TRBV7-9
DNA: TGTGCCAGCAGCTTGGGACTAGCGGGGGGCGCAGATACGCAGTATTTT
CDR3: CASSLGLAGGADTQYF

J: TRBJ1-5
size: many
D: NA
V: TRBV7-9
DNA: TGTGCCAGCAGCTTAGGAGGCGTCAGCAATCAGCCCCAGCATTTT
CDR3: CASSLGGVSNQPQHF

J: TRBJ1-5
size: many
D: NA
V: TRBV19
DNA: TGTGCCAGTAGTATGGGTCAGTTTTGGAGCAATCAGCCCCAGCATTTT
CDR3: CASSMGQFWSNQPQHF

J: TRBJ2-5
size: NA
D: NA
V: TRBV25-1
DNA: TGTGCCAGCAGCGGCGAAGGTGGAGAGTACTTC
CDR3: CASSGEGGEYF

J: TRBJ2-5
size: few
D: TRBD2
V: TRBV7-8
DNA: TGTGCCAGCAGCTTAGTGGCGGGGGGGTTGGAGACCCAGTACTTC
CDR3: CASSLVAGGLETQYF

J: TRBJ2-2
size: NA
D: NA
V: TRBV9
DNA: TGTGCCAGCAGCGTCTCCGGATTCAACACCGGGGAGCTGTTTTTT
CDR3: CASSVSGFNTGELFF

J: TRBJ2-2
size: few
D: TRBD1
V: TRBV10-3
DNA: TGTGCCATCAGTGTAGGACAGGGGGCGAACACCGGGGAGCTGTTTTTT
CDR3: CAISVGQGANTGELFF

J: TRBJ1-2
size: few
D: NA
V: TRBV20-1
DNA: TGCAGTGCTAGAGCCCCATATCCGGCCGATGGCTACACCTTC
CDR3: CSARAPYPADGYTF

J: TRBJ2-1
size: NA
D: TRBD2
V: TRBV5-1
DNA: TGCGCCAGCAGCTTGGTGAAGTCGGCTAGCGGATACAATGAGCAGTTCTTC
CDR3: CASSLVKSASGYNEQFF

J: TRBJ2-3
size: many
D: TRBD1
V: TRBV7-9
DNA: TGTGCCAGCAGCTGGACGGGACAGGGCACAGATACGCAGTATTTT
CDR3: CASSWTGQGTDTQYF

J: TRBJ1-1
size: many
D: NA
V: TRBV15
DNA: TGTGCCACCAGCAGAGATACCCAGATTGAAGCTTTCTTT
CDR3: CATSRDTQIEAFF

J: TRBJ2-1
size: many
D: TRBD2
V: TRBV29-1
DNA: TGCAGCGTGCTCGCGGGAGGGGCCTACAATGAGCAGTTCTTC
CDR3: CSVLAGGAYNEQFF

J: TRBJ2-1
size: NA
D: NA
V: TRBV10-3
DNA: TGTGCCATCAGTACGGGACAAACCTACAATGAGCAGTTCTTC
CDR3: CAISTGQTYNEQFF

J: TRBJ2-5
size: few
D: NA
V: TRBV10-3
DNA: TGTGCCATCACCGACACCAAAGAGACCCAGTACTTC
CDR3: CAITDTKETQYF

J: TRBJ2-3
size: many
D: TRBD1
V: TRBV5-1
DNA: TGCGCCAGCAGAGTGAGCGGACAGGGCCTAACTACTAGCACAGATACGCAGTATTTT
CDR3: CASRVSGQGLTTSTDTQYF

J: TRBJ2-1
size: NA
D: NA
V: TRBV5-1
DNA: TGCGCCAGCAGCTTGGGTGGCGCCGGGCACAATGAGCAGTTCTTC
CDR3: CASSLGGAGHNEQFF

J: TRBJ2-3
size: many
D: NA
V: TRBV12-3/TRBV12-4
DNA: TGTGCCAGCAGTTTGCTGGCCGGACCCTCAGATACGCAGTATTTT
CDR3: CASSLLAGPSDTQYF

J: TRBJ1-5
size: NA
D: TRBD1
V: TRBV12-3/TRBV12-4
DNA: TGTGCCAGCAGTCCTCGGACAGGGGAATCCCAGCCCCAGCATTTT
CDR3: CASSPRTGESQPQHF

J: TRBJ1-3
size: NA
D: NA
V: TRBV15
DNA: TGTGCCACCAGCGTTATCGGGGGTTCTGGAAACACCATATATTTT
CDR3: CATSVIGGSGNTIYF

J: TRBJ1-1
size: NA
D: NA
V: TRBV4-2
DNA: TGTGCCAGCAGCCAAGATTGGGGGACGGCGAAAACTGAAGCTTTCTTT
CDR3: CASSQDWGTAKTEAFF

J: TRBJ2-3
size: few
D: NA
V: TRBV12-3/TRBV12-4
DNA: TGTGCCAGCATTTTGTTCGAGACTAGCACAGATACGCAGTATTTT
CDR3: CASILFETSTDTQYF

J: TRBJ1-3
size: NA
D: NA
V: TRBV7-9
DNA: TGTGCCAGCAGCCGACCACAGAGGGGAAACACCATATATTTT
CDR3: CASSRPQRGNTIYF

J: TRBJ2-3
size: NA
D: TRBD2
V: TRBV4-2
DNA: TGTGCCAGCAGCCAAGATTCGAAAGCGGGAGGAGATACGCAGTATTTT
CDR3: CASSQDSKAGGDTQYF

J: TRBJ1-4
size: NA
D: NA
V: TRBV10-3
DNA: TGTGCCATCAGTTTGGCCCGAGGGGAAAAACTGTTTTTT
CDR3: CAISLARGEKLFF

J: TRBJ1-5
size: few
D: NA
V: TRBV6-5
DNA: TGTGCCAGCAGCCCACTGGGGGAGCCCCAGCATTTT
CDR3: CASSPLGEPQHF

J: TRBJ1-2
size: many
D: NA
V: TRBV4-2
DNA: TGTGCCAGCAGCCAAGATTTACTCGGAGGAGCTAACTATGGCTACACCTTC
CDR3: CASSQDLLGGANYGYTF

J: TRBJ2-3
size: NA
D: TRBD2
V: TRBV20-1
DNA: TGCAGTGCTCTTCTCCCCCCGGGAGGTACAGATACGCAGTATTTT
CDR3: CSALLPPGGTDTQYF

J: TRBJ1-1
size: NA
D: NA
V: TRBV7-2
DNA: TGTGCCAGCAGCATGAGTCCTGGTGACACTGAAGCTTTCTTT
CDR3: CASSMSPGDTEAFF

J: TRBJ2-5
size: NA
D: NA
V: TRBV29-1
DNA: TGCAGCGTACGGCCCTCCTTCCAAGAGACCCAGTACTTC
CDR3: CSVRPSFQETQYF

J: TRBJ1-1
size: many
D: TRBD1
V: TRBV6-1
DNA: TGTGCCAGCACCCACAGGGGGAGGGACACTGAAGCTTTCTTT
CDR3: CASTHRGRDTEAFF

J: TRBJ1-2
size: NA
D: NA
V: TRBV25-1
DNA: TGTGCCAGCAGTGAAGGCGCGGGGGGCTATGGCTACACCTTC
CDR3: CASSEGAGGYGYTF

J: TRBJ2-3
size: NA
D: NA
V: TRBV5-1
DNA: TGCGCCAGCAGCTTGAGAGGAGTTCGCACAGATACGCAGTATTTT
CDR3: CASSLRGVRTDTQYF

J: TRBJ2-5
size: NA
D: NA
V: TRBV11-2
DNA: TGTGCCAGCAGCTTACGGCGGACAGCAGGAGAGACCCAGTACTTC
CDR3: CASSLRRTAGETQYF

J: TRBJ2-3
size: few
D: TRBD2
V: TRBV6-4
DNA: TGTGCCAGCAGTGAGCGACTAGCGGGGGGTACGCAGTATTTT
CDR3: CASSERLAGGTQYF

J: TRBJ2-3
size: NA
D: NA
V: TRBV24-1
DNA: TGTGCCACCAGTGATTTGTTGGGGGGAGGCGATACGCAGTATTTT
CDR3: CATSDLLGGGDTQYF

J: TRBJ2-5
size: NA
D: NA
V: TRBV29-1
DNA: TGCAGCGTAGAACCGGTGGGGGAGACCCAGTACTTC
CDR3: CSVEPVGETQYF

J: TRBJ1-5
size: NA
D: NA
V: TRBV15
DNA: TGTGCCACCAGCAGAGATCGGTCTTTGGGACAACTCAATCAGCCCCAGCATTTT
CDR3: CATSRDRSLGQLNQPQHF